The sequence of this T cell receptor beta chain was determined in a study of T cell changes during pregnancy in multiple sclerosis. TCRdb's table, derived via immunoSEQ multiplex PCR, lists solely in-frame clones and lacks some. The repertoire holds 25,000 to 35,000 clones, with around nine tenths as singletons. This clone was seen just once. The germline gives CDR1 MDHEN, CDR2 SYDVKM. This CDR3 is 15 amino acids long. V shed 6 bases, J shed 8 bases, and the junction held 7 bases outside the gene matches. The sequenced sample was CD8+ T cells from peripheral blood mononuclear cells, obtained in the first trimester of pregnancy. This chain links TRBV28 with TRBJ2-1, with TRBD2 matching 13 bases. The receptor was isolated from a female donor with multiple sclerosis, enrolled in a pregnancy study. The CDR3 here is CASRELAGGIHEQFF. The CDR3 coding sequence is TGTGCCAGCAGAGAACTAGCGGGAGGGATCCATGAGCAGTTCTTC.